Listed here is a single TCR beta chain. The CDR3 totals 18 residues. Trimming shortened V by 1 base and J by 6 bases, and 21 bases separated the two germline ends. Germline loops: CDR1 SEHNR, CDR2 FQNEAQ (reference sequence). These data belong to a study of blood T cell repertoires in COVID-19. Repertoires were generated with immunoSEQ multiplex PCR, while TCRdb's copy carries only in-frame clones and drops some. The data contain 35,000 or so clones, 75% to 85% of them seen just once; the ten biggest clones take up 35% to 45%. This sequence originates from a human donor in a cohort sampled during active or convalescent COVID-19. The donor label of this sample is uncertain. The sequenced sample consisted of peripheral blood. This rearrangement joins TRBV7-9 to TRBJ2-2; weak D call: TRBD1 (5 bases). Here the CDR3 reads CASSLERTPLADPGELFF. CDR3 bases: TGTGCCAGCAGCTTAGAGAGGACACCCCTGGCGGACCCCGGGGAGCTGTTTTTT.